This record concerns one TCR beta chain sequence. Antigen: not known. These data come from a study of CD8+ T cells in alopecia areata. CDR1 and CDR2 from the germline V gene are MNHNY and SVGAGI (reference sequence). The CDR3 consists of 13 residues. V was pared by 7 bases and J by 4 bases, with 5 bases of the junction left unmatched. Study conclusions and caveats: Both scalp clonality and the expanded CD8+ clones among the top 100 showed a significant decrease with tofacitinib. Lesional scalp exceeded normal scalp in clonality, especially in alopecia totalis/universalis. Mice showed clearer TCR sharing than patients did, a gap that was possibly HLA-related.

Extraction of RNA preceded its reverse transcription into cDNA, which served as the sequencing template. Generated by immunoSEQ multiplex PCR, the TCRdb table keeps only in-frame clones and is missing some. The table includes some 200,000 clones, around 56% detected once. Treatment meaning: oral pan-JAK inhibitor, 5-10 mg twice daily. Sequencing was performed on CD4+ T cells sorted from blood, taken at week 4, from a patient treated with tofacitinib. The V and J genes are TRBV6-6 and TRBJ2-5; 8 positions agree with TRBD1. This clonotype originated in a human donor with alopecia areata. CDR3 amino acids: CASTRGPGETQYF. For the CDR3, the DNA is TGTGCCAGCACCAGGGGGCCAGGAGAGACCCAGTACTTC.